Below, 5 T cell receptor beta chains from the same sample are listed, as sequenced in a study of blood T cell repertoires in COVID-19. Produced via immunoSEQ multiplex PCR; TCRdb's table is partial and in-frame only. The repertoire includes about 170,000 clones, approximately 83% of them detected once, and about a tenth sits in the top ten. Sequenced: peripheral blood. Receptors were obtained from a man aged 70-80 years with active or convalescent COVID-19.

The chain combines TRBV14 with TRBJ1-2; 9 bases are shared with TRBD1. Germline lookup yields CDR1 SGHDN and CDR2 FVKESK. The CDR3 sequence is 15 residues long. The V segment lost 0 bases and the J segment 4 bases; nucleotides outside the gene matches: 3. The CDR3 DNA follows: TGTGCCAGCAGCCAAGAGGGGACAGGGCGCTATGGCTACACCTTC. Its protein product is CASSQEGTGRYGYTF.

This chain uses TRBV19 with TRBJ2-7, with 9 positions matching TRBD1. The CDR3 has 14 amino acids. The germline V gene encodes CDR1 LNHDA and CDR2 SQIVND (reference sequence). Trimming removed 6 bases from V and 6 bases from J; junction bases left unmatched: 9. CDR3 DNA: TGTGCCAGTAGGACACGGGACAGGGAGGGCGAGCAGTACTTC. This sequence encodes CASRTRDREGEQYF.

This sequence joins TRBV10-1 and TRBJ2-4, with D tentatively TRBD1 (5 bases). This CDR3 comprises 16 residues. Germline CDR1 is WNHNN and CDR2 is SYGVQD (reference sequence). With 3 bases removed from V and 6 bases from J, the gap between germline ends came to 18 bases. CDR3: CASSDSSPREANIQYF. CDR3 nucleotide sequence: TGCGCCAGCAGTGATTCGAGCCCCAGGGAAGCAAACATTCAGTACTTC.

The chain has TRBV7-2 and TRBJ1-4, with 10 bases identical to TRBD1. This CDR3 contains 15 residues. Trimming at V came to 0 bases and at J to 11 bases, leaving 6 bases not matched to a gene. CDR1 is SGHTA, CDR2 FQGNSA, per germline. The CDR3 protein is CASSLARDRGGKLFF. CDR3 bases: TGTGCCAGCAGCTTAGCCCGGGACAGGGGCGGGAAACTGTTTTTT.

This sequence joins TRBV27 and TRBJ2-5; D perhaps matches TRBD2 (5 bases). There are 15 residues in the CDR3. Germline V lookup: CDR1 MNHEY, CDR2 SMNVEV (reference sequence). V dropped 2 bases and J dropped 4 bases, with 14 bases sitting between them. The CDR3 sequence: CASSLRSGSRETQYF. CDR3 coding DNA: TGTGCCAGCAGTTTACGGAGCGGATCTAGAGAGACCCAGTACTTC.